The 31 T cell receptor beta chains below come from one sample, sequenced in a study of blood T cell repertoires in COVID-19. Generated by immunoSEQ multiplex PCR, the TCRdb table keeps only in-frame clones and is missing some. The sample lists roughly 250,000 clones, roughly 93% occurring once. Sequencing input: PBMCs or T cells enriched from blood (not recorded which). These receptors were obtained from a woman aged 40 to 50 with acute COVID-19.

This sequence joins TRBV11-2 and TRBJ2-7; D is perhaps TRBD2 (7 bases). CDR3 size: 13 residues. Trimming shortened V by 6 bases and J by 3 bases, and 12 bases separated the two germline ends. CDR1 is SGHAT and CDR2 is FQNNGV in the germline V gene. The CDR3 sequence: CASRGRGGYEQYF. CDR3 DNA sequence: TGTGCCAGCAGGGGGAGGGGGGGCTACGAGCAGTACTTC.

This chain connects TRBV21-1 to TRBJ1-1. TRBV21-1 is annotated as a pseudogene. The length of the CDR3 is 19 residues. CDR3 DNA: TGTGCCAGCAGCAAAGCGCCCCGTTCGGGGGATCCTCTGAACACTGAAGCTTTCTTT. Its protein product is CASSKAPRSGDPLNTEAFF.

V is TRBV23-1 and J is TRBJ1-3, with D tentatively TRBD1 (5 bases). TRBV23-1 is filed as an ORF, its function uncertain. V lost 0 bases and J 8 bases, leaving 11 bases between the germline ends. The CDR3 runs 14 residues. The CDR3 DNA follows: TGCGCCAGCAGTCAATCTGGCAGGGCGGACACCATATATTTT. Encoded protein: CASSQSGRADTIYF.

V and J are TRBV7-3 and TRBJ2-2; a possible D gene is TRBD2 (6 bases). Trimming shortened V by 5 bases and J by 6 bases, and 22 bases separated the two germline ends. There are 17 residues in the CDR3. The V gene's germline CDR1 is SGHTA and CDR2 FQGTGA. CDR3 sequence reads: CASSPQPTSSLPGELFF. The CDR3, as DNA: TGTGCCAGCAGCCCACAACCGACTAGTTCTCTACCCGGGGAGCTGTTTTTT.

This clone is a singleton in its sample. The V call is TRBV15, the J call TRBJ1-5; the D is unclear. V shed 3 bases and J shed 1 base, with 10 bases lying between them. Germline values: CDR1 LNHNV, CDR2 YYDKDF (reference sequence). The length of the CDR3 is 15 residues. The CDR3 spells CATSSERGSNQPQHF. CDR3 bases: TGTGCCACCAGCAGTGAGCGTGGGAGCAATCAGCCCCAGCATTTT.

The chain employs TRBV5-5 and TRBJ2-5, with D possibly matching TRBD2 (6 bases). V lost 0 bases and J 5 bases, leaving 11 bases between the germline ends. In germline, CDR1 is SGHKS, CDR2 YYEKEE (reference sequence). The CDR3 spans 14 residues. Here the CDR3 DNA reads TGTGCCAGCAGCTTGGGACTAGTATACGAGACCCAGTACTTC. Its translation is CASSLGLVYETQYF.

This clone was observed a few times. This chain's CDR3 is CASSIRGGRYNEQFF. CDR3 in DNA: TGTGCCAGCAGCATACGGGGGGGCCGGTACAATGAGCAGTTCTTC. The chain is built from TRBV5-6 and TRBJ2-1, with TRBD2 matching over 8 bases. Germline CDR1 is SGHDT and CDR2 is YYEEEE. The CDR3 has 15 residues. With 4 bases clipped from V and 4 bases from J, the junction kept 7 bases outside the gene matches.

A single count supports this clone. This chain connects TRBV29-1 to TRBJ2-7, with 9 positions matching TRBD2. This CDR3 has 14 residues. Germline trimming cut 4 bases from V and 3 bases from J; bases unmatched to any gene: 7. In germline, CDR1 is SQVTM, CDR2 ANQGSEA. The CDR3 here is CSVAMTSGIYEQYF. The CDR3 region has the DNA TGCAGCGTTGCAATGACTAGCGGAATCTACGAGCAGTACTTC.

The chain recombines TRBV29-1 with TRBJ2-5, with 8 bases identical to TRBD1. Germline CDR1 reads SQVTM; CDR2 reads ANQGSEA. CDR3 length: 14 amino acids. Germline trimming cut 5 bases from V and 0 bases from J; bases unmatched to any gene: 5. The CDR3 here is CSVLGQEYQETQYF. For the CDR3, the DNA is TGCAGCGTTTTGGGACAGGAATACCAAGAGACCCAGTACTTC.

The gene calls are TRBV19 and TRBJ1-1; D might be TRBD1 (5 bases). The CDR3 is 13 residues long. CDR1 and CDR2 (germline): LNHDA, SQIVND (reference sequence). Trimming cost V 2 bases and J 3 bases, with 7 bases left between them. Written as DNA, the CDR3 is TGTGCCAGTAGTATATGGGGGGACACTGAAGCTTTCTTT. Translated, it gives CASSIWGDTEAFF.

The chain couples TRBV7-6 to TRBJ2-1; TRBD1 aligns across 8 bases. Germline V gene lookup returns CDR1 SGHVS and CDR2 FNYEAQ. V shed 5 bases, J shed 12 bases, and the junction held 15 bases outside the gene matches. CDR3 size: 15 residues. The CDR3 DNA sequence: TGTGCCAGCAGCCCAGAAGACAGGGGCCCAAGGGGGCAGTTCTTC. Translated, it gives CASSPEDRGPRGQFF.

The chain has TRBV30 and TRBJ1-2; D unclear. Germline CDR1 is GTSNPN and CDR2 is SVGIG (reference sequence). The CDR3 is 11 residues long. Deletions cut 1 base from V and 8 bases from J, with 8 bases between. As DNA, the CDR3 is TGTGCCTGGAGTGCGACTTCGGGCTACACCTTC. Encoded protein: CAWSATSGYTF.

Comment on this clone: A junction end diverges from the germline sequence, so it may reflect a read error. The chain employs TRBV15 and TRBJ1-1, with D possibly TRBD1 on 5 matching bases. The germline V gene has CDR1 LNHNV and CDR2 YYDKDF (reference sequence). The CDR3 covers 15 residues. CDR3 nucleotide sequence: TGTGCCACCAGCGTCCAGGGATCGCGGAACTCTGAAGCTTTCTTT. Translation gives CATSVQGSRNSEAFF.

V is TRBV7-2 and J is TRBJ2-4; D perhaps matches TRBD1 (5 bases). The V end was cut by 3 bases, the J end by 0 bases, with 12 bases between. CDR3 length: 16 amino acids. Per germline, CDR1 SGHTA and CDR2 FQGNSA. The CDR3 DNA is TGTGCCAGCAGCTTCGGACACCAGCTAGCCAAAAACATTCAGTACTTC. It specifies CASSFGHQLAKNIQYF.

The chain recombines TRBV7-6 with TRBJ1-5; D is perhaps TRBD1 (6 bases). Per germline, CDR1 SGHVS and CDR2 FNYEAQ. V was shortened by 3 bases and J by 3 bases, with 12 bases between the two germline ends. The CDR3 is 15 amino acids. CDR3 nucleotide sequence: TGTGCCAGCAGCTTGGGGGCCACCACCAATCAGCCCCAGCATTTT. Translation gives CASSLGATTNQPQHF.

V gene TRBV3-1 (or the pseudogene TRBV3-2) combines with J gene TRBJ2-5, with D possibly being TRBD1 (5 bases). This CDR3 comprises 15 residues. The germline gives CDR1 LGHDT, CDR2 YNNKEL (reference sequence). The germline V and J ends were trimmed by 4 bases and 0 bases, with 12 bases remaining between them. Here the CDR3 reads CASSPPGADQETQYF. As DNA, the CDR3 is TGTGCCAGCAGCCCGCCTGGGGCTGACCAAGAGACCCAGTACTTC.

This chain uses TRBV7-3 with TRBJ2-2, with D perhaps TRBD1 (5 bases). Germline-derived CDR1 and CDR2 are SGHTA and FQGTGA. Trimming removed 5 bases at V and 6 bases at J, with 13 bases between. This CDR3 has 14 residues. The CDR3: CASSASQGSGELFF. CDR3 coding DNA: TGTGCCAGCAGCGCTTCCCAGGGCTCCGGGGAGCTGTTTTTT.

V is TRBV9 and J is TRBJ2-2, with TRBD2 matching over 8 bases. The CDR3 is 16 amino acids. V was pared by 4 bases and J by 1 base, with 6 bases of the junction left unmatched. Germline assignment: CDR1 SGDLS and CDR2 YYNGEE. DNA for the CDR3: TGTGCCAGCAGCCCTTTTAGCGGGATGAACACCGGGGAGCTGTTTTTT. This sequence encodes CASSPFSGMNTGELFF.

CDR3 in amino acids: CASSLAVESSYNEQFF. In nucleotides, the CDR3 is TGTGCCAGCAGCTTAGCCGTAGAAAGCTCCTACAATGAGCAGTTCTTC. The J gene is TRBJ2-1, the V gene TRBV7-8; no firm D call. The germline V gene encodes CDR1 SGHVS and CDR2 FQNEAQ. The ends were cut back, 0 bases at V and 0 bases at J, with 9 bases in the middle. The CDR3 contains 16 residues.

The rearrangement uses TRBV18 and TRBJ2-2, with TRBD1 matching 7 bases. Trimming removed 2 bases from V and 6 bases from J; junction bases left unmatched: 12. CDR1 is KGHSH, CDR2 LQKENI, per germline. This CDR3 comprises 17 residues. The CDR3 sequence: CASSPGQVSSSAGELFF. DNA for the CDR3: TGTGCCAGCTCACCAGGACAGGTCAGTTCGTCGGCCGGGGAGCTGTTTTTT. Supplemented by reference TRBV18 and TRBJ2-2, the full variable domain reads NAGVMQNPRHLVRRRGQEARLRCSPMKGHSHVYWYRQLPEEGLKFMVYLQKENIIDESGMPKERFSAEFPKEGPSILRIQQVVRGDSAAYFCASSPGQVSSSAGELFFGEGSRLTVL.

J is TRBJ2-1 and V is TRBV7-2; D gene unclear. The CDR3 spans 14 residues. V was clipped by 1 base and J by 4 bases, with 8 bases between them. CDR1 and CDR2 (germline): SGHTA, FQGNSA. The CDR3 DNA reads as TGTGCCAGCAGCTTAGAATTGAGTTACAATGAGCAGTTCTTC. This codes for CASSLELSYNEQFF. Full variable domain (missing parts from reference TRBV7-2 and TRBJ2-1): GAGVSQSPSNKVTEKGKDVELRCDPISGHTALYWYRQSLGQGLEFLIYFQGNSAPDKSGLPSDRFSAERTGGSVSTLTIQRTQQEDSAVYLCASSLELSYNEQFFGPGTRLTVL.

V is TRBV29-1 and J is TRBJ1-2, with TRBD1 matching over 10 bases. The germline CDR1 and CDR2 sequences are SQVTM and ANQGSEA. V shed 1 base, J shed 4 bases, and the junction held 3 bases outside the gene matches. The CDR3 covers 14 residues. As DNA, the CDR3 is TGCAGCGTTGAAGTCGGGACAGGGGTCTATGGCTACACCTTC. Its translation: CSVEVGTGVYGYTF.

The chain carries TRBV18 and TRBJ1-1; D ambiguous. CDR1 and CDR2 (germline): KGHSH, LQKENI. The V gene lost 2 bases and the J gene lost 0 bases, with 7 bases spanning the gap. The CDR3 sequence is 14 residues long. The CDR3 reads CASSPSQLNTEAFF. The CDR3 DNA reads TGTGCCAGCTCACCATCCCAGTTGAACACTGAAGCTTTCTTT.

Only a few counts were recorded for this clone. The V call is TRBV7-8, the J call TRBJ1-1, with TRBD1 matching over 8 bases. J lost 5 bases, V lost 5 bases, and 7 bases had no gene match. CDR1 and CDR2 (germline): SGHVS, FQNEAQ. This CDR3 spans 14 amino acids. CDR3 coding DNA: TGTGCCAGCAGCGCCGACGGACAGGGTACTGAAGCTTTCTTT. Translated: CASSADGQGTEAFF.

This chain links TRBV4-1 with TRBJ1-5, with D uncertain. The CDR3 consists of 16 residues. V was cut by 5 bases and J by 1 base, with 15 bases left in between. In germline, CDR1 is MGHRA, CDR2 YSYEKL. The CDR3 protein is CASSVVKVGSNQPQHF. CDR3 in DNA: TGCGCCAGCAGCGTAGTTAAGGTCGGGAGCAATCAGCCCCAGCATTTT.

This CDR3 is CASSLAVQGAYEQFF. CDR3 in DNA: TGTGCCAGCAGCTTAGCCGTACAGGGGGCGTATGAGCAGTTCTTC. The chain joins TRBV7-2 to TRBJ2-1, with TRBD1 identical over 9 bases. This CDR3 is 15 amino acids long. CDR1 and CDR2 (germline): SGHTA, FQGNSA. The junction had 5 bases not matched to a gene; V was cut back by 0 bases and J by 8 bases.

The J gene is TRBJ1-6, the V gene TRBV24-1, with D uncertain. The V end was cut by 1 base, the J end by 13 bases, with 10 bases between. The CDR3 consists of 13 residues. The V gene's germline CDR1 is KGHDR and CDR2 SFDVKD. CDR3 residues: CATSDFPARPLHF. The CDR3 DNA reads TGTGCCACCAGTGATTTCCCCGCCCGGCCCCTCCACTTT.

The chain carries TRBV25-1 and TRBJ1-2; possibly TRBD1 for D (6 bases). CDR1 and CDR2 (germline): MGHDK, SYGVNS. This CDR3 contains 15 residues. The V and J ends lost 1 base and 3 bases respectively, with 12 bases between them. The CDR3 here is CASSEWGQGDYGYTF. The CDR3 DNA follows: TGTGCCAGCAGTGAATGGGGGCAGGGAGACTATGGCTACACCTTC.

The V and J genes are TRBV18 and TRBJ2-5; 11 bases are shared with TRBD2. The CDR3 extends over 16 amino acids. The trim removed 2 bases at V and 4 bases at J, leaving 6 bases unmatched. Per the germline V gene, CDR1 is KGHSH and CDR2 is LQKENI. CDR3 coding DNA: TGTGCCAGCTCACCAACTAGCGGGAGAGACGGAGAGACCCAGTACTTC. Protein sequence: CASSPTSGRDGETQYF. The full variable domain, in which reference TRBV18 and TRBJ2-5 provide the parts outside the CDR3, is NAGVMQNPRHLVRRRGQEARLRCSPMKGHSHVYWYRQLPEEGLKFMVYLQKENIIDESGMPKERFSAEFPKEGPSILRIQQVVRGDSAAYFCASSPTSGRDGETQYFGPGTRLLVL.

The rearrangement joins TRBV30 to TRBJ1-2, with 7 bases identical to TRBD1. The CDR3 loop spans 13 amino acids. CDR1 is GTSNPN and CDR2 is SVGIG in the germline V gene (reference sequence). The trim removed 3 bases at V and 6 bases at J, leaving 7 bases unmatched. DNA of the CDR3: TGTGCCTGGAGAGAGGGGGCGACACATGGCTACACCTTC. This encodes CAWREGATHGYTF.

The chain carries TRBV30 and TRBJ1-4, with a weak D call TRBD1 (5 bases). CDR1 is GTSNPN, CDR2 SVGIG, per germline (reference sequence). V was clipped by 1 base and J by 4 bases, with 13 bases between them. The CDR3 consists of 15 residues. CDR3 amino acids: CAWSENLGGNEKLFF. CDR3 DNA sequence: TGTGCCTGGAGTGAGAACCTGGGGGGTAATGAAAAACTGTTTTTT.